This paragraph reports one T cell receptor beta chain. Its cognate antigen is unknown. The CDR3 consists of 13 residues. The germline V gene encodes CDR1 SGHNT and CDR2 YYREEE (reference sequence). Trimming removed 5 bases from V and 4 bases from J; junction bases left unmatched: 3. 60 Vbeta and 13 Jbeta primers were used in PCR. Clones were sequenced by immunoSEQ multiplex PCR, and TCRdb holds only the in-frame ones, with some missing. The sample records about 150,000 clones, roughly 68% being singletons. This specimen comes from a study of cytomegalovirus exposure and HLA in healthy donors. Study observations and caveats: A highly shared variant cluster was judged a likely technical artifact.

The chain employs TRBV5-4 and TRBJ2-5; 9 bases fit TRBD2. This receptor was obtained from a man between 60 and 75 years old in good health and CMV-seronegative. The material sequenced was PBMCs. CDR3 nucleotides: TGTGCCAGCAGTAGCGGGAGAGGAGAGACCCAGTACTTC. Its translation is CASSSGRGETQYF.